Shown below are 3 T cell receptor beta chains from a single sample sequenced in a study of early T cells in non-severe SARS-CoV-2 infection. TCRdb re-analysed the 5' RACE reads in MiXCR, keeping a single row per CDR3 protein. The profile shows around 70,000 distinct CDR3 sequences, 12% of them singletons. Sequencing used whole blood. These TCRs come from an adult who was a healthcare worker with PCR-confirmed SARS-CoV-2 infection or an uninfected control (not recorded which).

The V gene is TRBV9, the J gene TRBJ2-3; D possibly corresponds to TRBD2 (6 bases). The CDR3 contains 16 residues. Trimming cost V 1 base and J 3 bases, with 15 bases left between them. Germline-derived CDR1 and CDR2 are SGDLS and YYNGEE. CDR3 sequence: CASSVRGDSGTDTQYF. In DNA, the CDR3 is TGTGCCAGCAGCGTACGGGGAGATAGCGGAACAGATACGCAGTATTTT.

The chain uses TRBV20-1 and TRBJ2-2, with D possibly matching TRBD1 (5 bases). The CDR3 loop spans 14 amino acids. V was pared by 6 bases and J by 1 base, with 12 bases between. Germline V gene sequence: CDR1 DFQATT, CDR2 SNEGSKA (reference sequence). The CDR3 spells CSALYTGNTGELFF. In DNA, the CDR3 is TGCAGTGCCCTATATACAGGGAACACCGGGGAGCTGTTTTTT.

This clonotype was counted a single time. The rearrangement links TRBV24-1 to TRBJ2-7; 11 bases fit TRBD2. This CDR3 is built from 17 residues. V lost 4 bases to trimming and J lost 2 bases; unmatched junction nucleotides: 9. The germline V gene encodes CDR1 KGHDR and CDR2 SFDVKD. CDR3: CATSDPGTSGDAYEQYF. For the CDR3, the DNA is TGTGCCACCAGTGACCCCGGGACTAGCGGAGATGCCTACGAGCAGTACTTC.